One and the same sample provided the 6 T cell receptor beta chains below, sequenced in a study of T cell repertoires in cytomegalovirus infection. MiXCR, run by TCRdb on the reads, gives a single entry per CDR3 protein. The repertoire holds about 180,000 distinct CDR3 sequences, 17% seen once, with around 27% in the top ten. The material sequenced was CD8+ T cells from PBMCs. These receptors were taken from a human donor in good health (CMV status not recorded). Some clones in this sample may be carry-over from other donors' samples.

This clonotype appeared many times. CDR3 protein: CASSLGSQDLYNEQFF. Written as DNA, the CDR3 is TGTGCCAGCAGCTTAGGGTCCCAAGACTTGTACAATGAGCAGTTCTTC. The rearrangement links TRBV7-6 to TRBJ2-1; D is uncertain. Germline CDR1 is SGHVS and CDR2 is FNYEAQ. The V end was cut by 1 base, the J end by 4 bases, with 14 bases between. This CDR3 is 16 amino acids long.

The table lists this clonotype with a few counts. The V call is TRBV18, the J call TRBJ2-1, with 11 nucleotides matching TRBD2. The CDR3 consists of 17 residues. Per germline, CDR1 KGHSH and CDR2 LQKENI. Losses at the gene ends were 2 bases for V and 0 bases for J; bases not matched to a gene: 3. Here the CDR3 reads CASSPTSGGISYNEQFF. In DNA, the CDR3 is TGTGCCAGCTCACCAACTAGCGGGGGAATCTCCTACAATGAGCAGTTCTTC.

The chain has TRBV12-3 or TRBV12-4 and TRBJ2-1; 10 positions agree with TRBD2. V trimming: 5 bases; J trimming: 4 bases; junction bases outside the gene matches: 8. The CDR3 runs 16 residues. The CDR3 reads CASSAPGLARYNEQFF. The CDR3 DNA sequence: TGTGCCAGCAGTGCCCCGGGACTAGCGAGATACAATGAGCAGTTCTTC.

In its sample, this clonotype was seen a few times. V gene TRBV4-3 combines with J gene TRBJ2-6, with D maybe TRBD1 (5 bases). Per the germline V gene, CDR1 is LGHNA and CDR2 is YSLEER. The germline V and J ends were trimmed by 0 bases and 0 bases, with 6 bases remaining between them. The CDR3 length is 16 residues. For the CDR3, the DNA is TGCGCCAGCAGCCAAGATAGGGGCTCTGGGGCCAACGTCCTGACTTTC. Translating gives CASSQDRGSGANVLTF.

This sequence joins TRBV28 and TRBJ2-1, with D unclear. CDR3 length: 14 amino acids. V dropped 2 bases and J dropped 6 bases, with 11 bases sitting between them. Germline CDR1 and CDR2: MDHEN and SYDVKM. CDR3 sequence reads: CASSLTVNLNEQFF. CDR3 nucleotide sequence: TGTGCCAGCAGTTTAACAGTAAACCTCAATGAGCAGTTCTTC.

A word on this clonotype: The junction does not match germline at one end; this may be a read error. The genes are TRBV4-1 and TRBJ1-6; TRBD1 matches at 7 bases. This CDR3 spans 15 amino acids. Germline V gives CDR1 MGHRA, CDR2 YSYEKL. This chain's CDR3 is CASSQDGRGDSPLHF. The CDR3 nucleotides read TGTGCCAGCAGCCAAGACGGCAGGGGGGATTCACCCCTCCACTTT.